Listed below are T cell receptor beta chains from one sample, sequenced in a study of shared clonotypes between healthy human individuals. Measured with immunoSEQ multiplex PCR; TCRdb has only the in-frame clones, and not every one. Altogether over 700,000 clones are present, 55% to 80% being singletons, with the ten largest covering 1.8%. Sequenced material: memory CD4+ T cells sorted from blood. These receptors were taken from a young woman in good health. Each CDR3 is given without its conserved first and last residue.

V gene	J gene	CDR3 protein
TRBV6-1	TRBJ2-3	ASRTGPTTDTQY
TRBV7-9	TRBJ1-6	ASSLIPRGSPLH
TRBV30	TRBJ2-5	AWTENRGLWETQY
TRBV27	TRBJ2-7	ASSTTTARDRVLQQY
TRBV19	TRBJ2-4	ASSIGGGSRAKNIQY
TRBV5-1	TRBJ2-7	ASSEQGAIYEQY
TRBV5-8	TRBJ2-1	ASSRLGSSYNEQF
TRBV14	TRBJ2-4	ASSQDRGGRNKNIQY
TRBV2	TRBJ2-2	ASKGLARTGELF
TRBV7-2	TRBJ2-7	ASSLRRSSEQY
TRBV18	TRBJ1-1	ASSPFRGSTEAF
TRBV19	TRBJ2-4	ASSISGAQLKNIQY
TRBV10-3	TRBJ2-7	AISESNSGSYEQY
TRBV4-1	TRBJ1-1	ASSPPGRENTEAF
TRBV28	TRBJ2-1	ATALQGVEQF
TRBV27	TRBJ2-7	ASSFATVYRDEQY
TRBV19	TRBJ1-3	ASSPGQNSGNTIY
TRBV4-1	TRBJ2-6	ASSPGADSSGANVLT
TRBV18	TRBJ1-2	ASSPEGTAYGYT
TRBV11-2	TRBJ1-3	ASSLLVDGNTIY
TRBV30	TRBJ1-1	AWSLDVAGGGEAF
TRBV5-1	TRBJ1-2	ASSERTLNYGYT
TRBV29-1	TRBJ2-1	SVQATYNEQF
TRBV14	TRBJ1-2	ASSLMGRGYT
TRBV5-5	TRBJ2-7	ASSPHRTYEQY
TRBV18	TRBJ2-7	ASPAYEQY
TRBV25-1	TRBJ2-1	ASSGKTGGTNEQF
TRBV27	TRBJ2-1	ASRRTGGRDNEQF
TRBV2	TRBJ2-7	ASRAGLAEAYEQY
TRBV18	TRBJ2-1	ASSPGTSGYNEQF
TRBV30	TRBJ2-7	ASTPGGSYEQY
TRBV7-8	TRBJ2-1	ASSKGTTNEQF
TRBV4-1	TRBJ2-5	ASSLQEGAETQY
TRBV28	TRBJ1-5	ASSLADFYSNQPQH
TRBV11-3	TRBJ2-3	ASSSRADTQY
TRBV29-1	TRBJ2-1	SVAAGGGNNEQF
TRBV7-2	TRBJ1-1	ASRRLVNTEAF
TRBV5-1	TRBJ2-7	ASSLAAGFMYEQY
TRBV28	TRBJ1-2	ASSTGQARNGYT
TRBV5-1	TRBJ1-2	ASSLDSTNYGYT
TRBV5-4	TRBJ2-4	ASSLDSLAKNIQY
TRBV7-9	TRBJ1-1	ASSPWTQKITEAF
TRBV5-1	TRBJ1-4	ASSLKGGLEKLF
TRBV7-2	TRBJ2-7	ASSPKGLASEQY
TRBV7-9	TRBJ1-5	ASSVHNQPQH
TRBV5-1	TRBJ2-5	ASSVAGGLETQY
TRBV28	NA	ASSLRGGRRYEQY
TRBV7-6	TRBJ1-1	ASSPIPLDELVPTEAF
TRBV11-2	TRBJ1-5	ASSQQRDQPQH
TRBV29-1	TRBJ2-7	SVSGTGPSYEQY
TRBV2	TRBJ2-2	ASGVRLDTGELF
TRBV6-1	TRBJ2-1	ASTLGEMYSEQF
TRBV27	TRBJ1-1	ASSLRGTGVSEAF
TRBV5-4	TRBJ2-7	ASSSLDRPLEQY
TRBV27	TRBJ1-1	ASSARTGVNTEAF